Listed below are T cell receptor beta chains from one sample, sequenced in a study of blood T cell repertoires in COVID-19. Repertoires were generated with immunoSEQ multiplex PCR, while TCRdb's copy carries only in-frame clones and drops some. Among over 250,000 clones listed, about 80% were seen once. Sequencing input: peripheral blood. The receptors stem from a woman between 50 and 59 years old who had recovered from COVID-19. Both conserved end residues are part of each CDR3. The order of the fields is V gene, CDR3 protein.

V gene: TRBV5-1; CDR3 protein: CASSYETVNTGELFF
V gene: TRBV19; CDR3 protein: CASTGQGAGEKLFF
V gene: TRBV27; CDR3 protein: CASSGTGTQETQYF
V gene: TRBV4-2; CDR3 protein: CASSQVAGGNTEAFF
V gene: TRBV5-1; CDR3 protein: CASSLGQGTGNTIYF
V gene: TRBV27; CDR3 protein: CASRSRGGKGETQYF
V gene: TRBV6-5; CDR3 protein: CASSYSLTGTYEQYF
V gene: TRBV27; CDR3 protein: CASSPRPRQMSTDTQYF
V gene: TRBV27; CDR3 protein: CASSSGQVISGANVLTF
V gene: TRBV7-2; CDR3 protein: CASSRGTVSNQPQHF
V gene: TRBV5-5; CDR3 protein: CASSLRREGRFF
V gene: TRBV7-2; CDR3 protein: CASSLDGGGPLETQYF
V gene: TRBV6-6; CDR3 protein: CASSYEGQGNQPQHF
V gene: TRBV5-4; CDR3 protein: CASSLRGQGYEKLFF
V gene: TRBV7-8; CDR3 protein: CASSTGLDGYTF
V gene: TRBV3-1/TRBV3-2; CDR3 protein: CASSSLWGELFF
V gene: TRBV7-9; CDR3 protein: CASSRSGTGVYTIYF
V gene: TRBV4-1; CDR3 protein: CASSRAGQGMDWNQPQHF
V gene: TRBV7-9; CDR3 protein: CASRLLAGVTDTQYF
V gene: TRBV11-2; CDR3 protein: CASSSNGGGTEAFF
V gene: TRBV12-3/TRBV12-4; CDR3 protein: CASSASGGETQYF
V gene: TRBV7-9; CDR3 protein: CASSLALAGVYEQYF
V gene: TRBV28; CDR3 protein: CASSATGPSSYEQYF